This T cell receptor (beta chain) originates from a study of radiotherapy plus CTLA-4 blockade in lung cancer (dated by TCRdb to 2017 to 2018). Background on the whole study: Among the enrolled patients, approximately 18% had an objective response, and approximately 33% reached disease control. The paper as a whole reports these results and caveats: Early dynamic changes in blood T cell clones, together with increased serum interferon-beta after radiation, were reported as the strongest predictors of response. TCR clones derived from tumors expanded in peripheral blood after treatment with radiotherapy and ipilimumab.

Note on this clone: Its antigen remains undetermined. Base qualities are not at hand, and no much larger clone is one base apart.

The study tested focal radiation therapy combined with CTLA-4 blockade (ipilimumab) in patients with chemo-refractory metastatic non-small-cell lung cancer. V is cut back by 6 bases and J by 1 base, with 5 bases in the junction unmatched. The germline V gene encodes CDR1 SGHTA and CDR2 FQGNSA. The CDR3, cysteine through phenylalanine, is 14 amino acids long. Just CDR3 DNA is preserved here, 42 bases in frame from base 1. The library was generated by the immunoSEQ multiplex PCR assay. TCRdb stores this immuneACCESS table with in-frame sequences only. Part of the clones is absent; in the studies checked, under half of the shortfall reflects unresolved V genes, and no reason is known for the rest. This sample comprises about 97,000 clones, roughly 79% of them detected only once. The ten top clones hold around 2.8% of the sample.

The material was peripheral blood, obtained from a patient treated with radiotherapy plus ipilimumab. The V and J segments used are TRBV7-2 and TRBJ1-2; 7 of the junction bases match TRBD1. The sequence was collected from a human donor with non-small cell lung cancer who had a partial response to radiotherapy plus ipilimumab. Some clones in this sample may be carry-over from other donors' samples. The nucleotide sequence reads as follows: TGTGCCAGCAGGGTGACAGGGATTAACTATGGCTACACCTTC. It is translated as CASRVTGINYGYTF.